This T cell receptor (beta chain) was captured in a study of blood T cell repertoires in COVID-19. As originally analysed: Reference gene primer amplification gave nucleated cell count estimates. The repertoire was sequenced with immunoSEQ multiplex PCR; TCRdb's copy has only in-frame clones and lacks some. D and trimming come from the DNA, and the V and J calls and clone size come from that table. The sample includes 150,000 to 200,000 clones, roughly four fifths of them seen just once. The CDR3 runs to 14 residues. CDR1 is MDHEN, CDR2 SYDVKM, per germline. The germline V and J ends were trimmed by 2 bases and 8 bases, with 15 bases remaining between them.

The chain has TRBV28 and TRBJ1-2; no clear D gene. What was sequenced was peripheral blood. This clonotype was sampled from a man between 65 and 85 years old who had recovered from COVID-19. The chain's CDR3 is CASSLSGLTRGYTF. The DNA of the CDR3 is TGTGCCAGCAGTTTAAGCGGGCTTACGCGGGGCTACACCTTC.